This TCR beta chain was captured in a study of cytomegalovirus exposure and HLA in healthy donors (dated by TCRdb to about 2017). Background on the whole study: According to a later analysis, the approximately 130 validation repertoires were produced on the same platform as the roughly 600 repertoires of the first cohort. The study aimed to test whether signatures of past pathogen exposure could be identified by cataloging public T cell receptors. In addition to the first cohort of approximately 650 subjects, a separate validation cohort of 120 different subjects was used. The study combined high-throughput TCR immunosequencing, statistical association of individual TCRs with disease status, and machine learning to predict cytomegalovirus infection status.

Library preparation was by the immunoSEQ multiplex PCR assay. Concerning the study's data processing: A statistical classification framework was built to diagnose cytomegalovirus status from the catalog of TCR beta chain sequences. The source is immuneACCESS, and TCRdb retained only in-frame sequences with V and J called. Part of the clones is not carried over; for the studies checked, unresolved V genes explain less than half of this, and the remainder is unexplained. The D gene and trimming were derived from the DNA, and the V and J assignments and clone size from that table. Here the sample has some 340,000 clones; about 90% occur a single time. Roughly 1.2% of the sample is held by the ten biggest clonotypes. For this clone: Which antigen it targets is not known. The input lacks base qualities; no much larger clone sits a single base away.

Overall study results and their limits: In a later analysis, TCRs clustered in the first cohort were found to also tend to co-occur in the approximately 110 validation repertoires, with around 94% of cluster scores above 0. A later analysis had no HLA typing for the validation cohort, so co-occurrence there was scored across all 110 or so repertoires. The study gave a list of roughly 150 TCR beta chains associated with cytomegalovirus. The classifier was reported to diagnose cytomegalovirus status with high specificity and sensitivity in both the original and validation cohorts. The authors suggested that the approach could potentially be extended to other disease states and immunological phenotypes. Most TCR sequences were observed very rarely across donors, whereas some public TCRs were present in many individuals. Three of the identified cytomegalovirus-associated TCR beta chains were confirmed in vitro to be specific for cytomegalovirus antigens.

The donors were included in the validation cohort of some 120 subjects, a group kept apart from the roughly 700-subject first cohort. Measured from the cysteine to the phenylalanine, the CDR3 is 14 residues long. The entry retains the CDR3 DNA only, 42 bases that are in frame from base 1. CDR1 and CDR2 (SGHNT, YYREEE) derive from the germline V gene (reference sequence). V is shortened by 1 base, J by 1 base, and the region joining them spans 8 bases. Sequencing was performed on PBMCs. The chain uses TRBV5-4 and TRBJ2-5; no confident D gene assignment can be made. This receptor was identified in a woman aged 30 to 39 in good health and CMV-seropositive. The DNA is as follows: TGTGCCAGCAGCTTGTTCGGGCTCCAAGAGACCCAGTACTTC. The resulting protein is CASSLFGLQETQYF.